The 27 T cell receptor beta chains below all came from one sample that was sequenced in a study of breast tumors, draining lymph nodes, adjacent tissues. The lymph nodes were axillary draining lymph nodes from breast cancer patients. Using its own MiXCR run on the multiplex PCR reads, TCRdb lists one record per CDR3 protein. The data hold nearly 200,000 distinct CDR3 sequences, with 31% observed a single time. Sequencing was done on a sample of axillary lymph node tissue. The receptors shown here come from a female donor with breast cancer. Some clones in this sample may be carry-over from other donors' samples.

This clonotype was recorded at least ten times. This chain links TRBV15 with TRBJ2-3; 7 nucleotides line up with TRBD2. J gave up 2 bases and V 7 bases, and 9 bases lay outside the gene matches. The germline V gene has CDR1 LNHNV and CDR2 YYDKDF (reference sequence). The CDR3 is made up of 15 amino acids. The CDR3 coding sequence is TGTGCCACCACCGGGGGAGGGGCCAACACAGATACGCAGTATTTT. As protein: CATTGGGANTDTQYF.

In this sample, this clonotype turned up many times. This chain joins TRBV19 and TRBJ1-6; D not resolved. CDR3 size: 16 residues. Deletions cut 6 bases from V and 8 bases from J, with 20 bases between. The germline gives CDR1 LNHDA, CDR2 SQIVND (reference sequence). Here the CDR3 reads CASRTGRSRYYSPLHF. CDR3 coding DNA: TGTGCCAGTAGGACCGGACGGTCCCGATACTATTCACCCCTCCACTTT. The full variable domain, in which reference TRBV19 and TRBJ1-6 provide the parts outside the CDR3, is DGGITQSPKYLFRKEGQNVTLSCEQNLNHDAMYWYRQDPGQGLRLIYYSQIVNDFQKGDIAEGYSVSREKKESFPLTVTSAQKNPTAFYLCASRTGRSRYYSPLHFGNGTRLTVT.

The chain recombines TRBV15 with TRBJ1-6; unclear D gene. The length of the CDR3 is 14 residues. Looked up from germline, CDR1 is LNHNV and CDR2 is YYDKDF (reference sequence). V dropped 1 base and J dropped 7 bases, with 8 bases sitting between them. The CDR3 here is CATSRGSGNSPLHF. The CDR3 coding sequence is TGTGCCACCAGCAGAGGCAGTGGAAATTCACCCCTCCACTTT.

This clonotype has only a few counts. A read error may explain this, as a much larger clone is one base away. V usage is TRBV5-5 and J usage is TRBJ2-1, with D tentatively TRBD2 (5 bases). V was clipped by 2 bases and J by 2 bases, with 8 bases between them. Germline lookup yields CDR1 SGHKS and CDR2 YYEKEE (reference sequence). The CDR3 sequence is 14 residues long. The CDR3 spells CASSFGGAYNEQFF. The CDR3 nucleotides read TGTGCCAGCAGCTTTGGAGGAGCCTACAATGAGCAGTTCTTC.

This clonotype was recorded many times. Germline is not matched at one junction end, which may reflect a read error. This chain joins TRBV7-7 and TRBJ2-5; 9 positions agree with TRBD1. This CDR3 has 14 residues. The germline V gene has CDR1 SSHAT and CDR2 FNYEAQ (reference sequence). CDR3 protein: CASSLARQGGTQYF. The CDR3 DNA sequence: TGTGCTAGCAGCTTAGCGAGACAGGGGGGAACCCAGTACTTC. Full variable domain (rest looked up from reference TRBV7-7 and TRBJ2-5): GAGVSQSPRYKVTKRGQDVTLRCDPISSHATLYWYQQALGQGPEFLTYFNYEAQPDKSGLPSDRFSAERPEGSISTLTIQRTEQRDSAMYRCASSLARQGGTQYFGPGTRLLVL.

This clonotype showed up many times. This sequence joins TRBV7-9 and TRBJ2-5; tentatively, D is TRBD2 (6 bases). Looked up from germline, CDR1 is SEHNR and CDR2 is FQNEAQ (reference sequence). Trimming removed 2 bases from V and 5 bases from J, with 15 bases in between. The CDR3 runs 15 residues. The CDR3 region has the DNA TGTGCCAGCAGCTTATCGGGGGTGGTAGGTGAGACCCAGTACTTC. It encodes CASSLSGVVGETQYF. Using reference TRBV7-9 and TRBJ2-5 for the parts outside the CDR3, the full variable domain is DTGVSQNPRHKITKRGQNVTFRCDPISEHNRLYWYRQTLGQGPEFLTYFQNEAQLEKSRLLSDRFSAERPKGSFSTLEIQRTEQGDSAMYLCASSLSGVVGETQYFGPGTRLLVL.

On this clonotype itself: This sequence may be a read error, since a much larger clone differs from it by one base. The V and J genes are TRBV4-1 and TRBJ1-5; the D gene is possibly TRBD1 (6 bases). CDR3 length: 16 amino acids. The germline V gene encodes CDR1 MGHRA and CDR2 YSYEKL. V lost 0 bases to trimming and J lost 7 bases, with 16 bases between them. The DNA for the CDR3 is TGCGCCAGCAGCCAAGAGGCAACAGGGAGAAGACAGCCCCAGCATTTT. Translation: CASSQEATGRRQPQHF.

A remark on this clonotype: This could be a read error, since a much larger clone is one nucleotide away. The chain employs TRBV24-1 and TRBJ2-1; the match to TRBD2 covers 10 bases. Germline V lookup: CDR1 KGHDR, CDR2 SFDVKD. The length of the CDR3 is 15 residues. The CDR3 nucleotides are TGTGCCTCCAGTGATCAGCGGGAGGGTTACAATGAGCAGTCCTTC. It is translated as CASSDQREGYNEQSF.

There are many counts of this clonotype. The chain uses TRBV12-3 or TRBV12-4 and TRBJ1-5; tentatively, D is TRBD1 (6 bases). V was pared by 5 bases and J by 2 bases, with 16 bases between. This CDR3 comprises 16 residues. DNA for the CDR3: TGTGCCAGCAGTGCAGGGGCCGCAACGGGCAATCAGCCCCAGCATTTT. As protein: CASSAGAATGNQPQHF.

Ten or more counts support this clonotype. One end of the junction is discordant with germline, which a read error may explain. This CDR3 reads CASSLGPGQGLNQPQHF. As DNA, the CDR3 is TGTGCTAGCAGCTTAGGGCCGGGACAGGGGCTCAATCAGCCCCAGCATTTT. J is TRBJ1-5 and V is TRBV7-7, with 10 nucleotides matching TRBD1. Germline loops: CDR1 SSHAT, CDR2 FNYEAQ (reference sequence). This CDR3 contains 17 residues.

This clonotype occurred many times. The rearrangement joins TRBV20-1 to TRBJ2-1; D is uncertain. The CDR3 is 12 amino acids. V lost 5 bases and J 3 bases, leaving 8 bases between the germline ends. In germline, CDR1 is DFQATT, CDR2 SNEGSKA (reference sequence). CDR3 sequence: CSAGPNYNEQFF. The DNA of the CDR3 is TGCAGTGCTGGACCCAACTACAATGAGCAGTTCTTC.

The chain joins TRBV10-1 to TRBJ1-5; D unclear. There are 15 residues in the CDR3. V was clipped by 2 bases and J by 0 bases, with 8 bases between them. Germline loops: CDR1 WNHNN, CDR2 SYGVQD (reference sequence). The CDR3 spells CASSEADYSNQPQHF. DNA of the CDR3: TGCGCCAGCAGTGAGGCGGACTATAGCAATCAGCCCCAGCATTTT.

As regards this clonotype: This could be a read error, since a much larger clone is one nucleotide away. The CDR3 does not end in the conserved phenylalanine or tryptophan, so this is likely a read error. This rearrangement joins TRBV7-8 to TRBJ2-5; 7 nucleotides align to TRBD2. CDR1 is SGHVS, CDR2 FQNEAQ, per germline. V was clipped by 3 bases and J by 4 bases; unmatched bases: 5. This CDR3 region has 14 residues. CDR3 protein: CASSLLGRGETQYL. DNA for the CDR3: TGTGCCAGCAGCTTGCTAGGGAGGGGAGAGACCCAGTACCTC.

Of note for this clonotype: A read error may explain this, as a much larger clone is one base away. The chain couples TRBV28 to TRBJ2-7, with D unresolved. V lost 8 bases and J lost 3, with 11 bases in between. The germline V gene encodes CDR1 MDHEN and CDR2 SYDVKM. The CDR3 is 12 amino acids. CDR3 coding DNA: TGTGCCAGCGTAACCCTCGGCTACGAGCAGTACTTC. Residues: CASVTLGYEQYF.

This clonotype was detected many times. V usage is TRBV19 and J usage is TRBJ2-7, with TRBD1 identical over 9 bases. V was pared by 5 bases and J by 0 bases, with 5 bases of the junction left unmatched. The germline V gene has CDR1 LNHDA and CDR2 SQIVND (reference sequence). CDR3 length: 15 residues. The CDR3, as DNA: TGTGCCAGTAGTCGGGACAGGGAAAGCTCCTACGAGCAGTACTTC. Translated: CASSRDRESSYEQYF.

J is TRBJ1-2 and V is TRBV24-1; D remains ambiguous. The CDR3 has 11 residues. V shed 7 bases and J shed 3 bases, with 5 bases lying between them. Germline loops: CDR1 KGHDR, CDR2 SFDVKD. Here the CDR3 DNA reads TGTGCCACCAGGGTTGACTATGGCTACACCTTC. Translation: CATRVDYGYTF.

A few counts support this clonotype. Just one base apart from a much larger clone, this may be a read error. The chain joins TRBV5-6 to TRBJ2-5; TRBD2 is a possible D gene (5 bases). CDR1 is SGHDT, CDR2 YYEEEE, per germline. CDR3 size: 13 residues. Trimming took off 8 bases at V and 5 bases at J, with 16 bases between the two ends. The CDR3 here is CASNRGFTETQYF. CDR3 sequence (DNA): TGTGCCAGTAACCGAGGGTTTACGGAGACCCAGTACTTC.

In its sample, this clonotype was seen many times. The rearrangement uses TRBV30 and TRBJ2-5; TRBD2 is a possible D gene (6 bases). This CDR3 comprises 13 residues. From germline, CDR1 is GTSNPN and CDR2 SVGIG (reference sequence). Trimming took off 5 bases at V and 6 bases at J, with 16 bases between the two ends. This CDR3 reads CAWGHSGLKTQYF. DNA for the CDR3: TGTGCCTGGGGACACTCGGGACTGAAGACCCAGTACTTC.

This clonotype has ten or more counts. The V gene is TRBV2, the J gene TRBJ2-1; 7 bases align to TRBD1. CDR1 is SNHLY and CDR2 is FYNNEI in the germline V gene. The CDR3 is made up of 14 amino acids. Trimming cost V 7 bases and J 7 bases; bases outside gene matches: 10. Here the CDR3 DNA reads TGTGCCAGCATGGGACAGTTTCAGGGAAATGAGCAGTTCTTC. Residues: CASMGQFQGNEQFF.

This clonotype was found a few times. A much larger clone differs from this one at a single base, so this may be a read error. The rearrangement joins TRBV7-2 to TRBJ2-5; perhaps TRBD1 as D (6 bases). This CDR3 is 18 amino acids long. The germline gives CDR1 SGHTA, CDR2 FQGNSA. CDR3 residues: CASRKYRQGLPNQQTQYF. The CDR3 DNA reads TGTGCCAGCAGGAAATACCGCCAGGGGCTCCCAAACCAACAGACCCAGTACTTC.

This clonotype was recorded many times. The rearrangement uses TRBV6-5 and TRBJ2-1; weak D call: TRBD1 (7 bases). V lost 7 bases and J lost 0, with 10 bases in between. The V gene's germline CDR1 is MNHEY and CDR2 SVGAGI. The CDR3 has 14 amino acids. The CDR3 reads CASTQGGSYNEQFF. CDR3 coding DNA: TGTGCCAGCACCCAGGGGGGCTCCTACAATGAGCAGTTCTTC.

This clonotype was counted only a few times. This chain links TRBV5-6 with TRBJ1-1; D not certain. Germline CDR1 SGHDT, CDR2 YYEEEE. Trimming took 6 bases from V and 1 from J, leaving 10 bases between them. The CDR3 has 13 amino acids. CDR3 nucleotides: TGTGCCAGCACCACTAGACCGAACACTGAAGCTTTCTTT. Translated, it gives CASTTRPNTEAFF. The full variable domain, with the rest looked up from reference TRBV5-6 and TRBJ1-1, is DAGVTQSPTHLIKTRGQQVTLRCSPKSGHDTVSWYQQALGQGPQFIFQYYEEEERQRGNFPDRFSGHQFPNYSSELNVNALLLGDSALYLCASTTRPNTEAFFGQGTRLTVV.

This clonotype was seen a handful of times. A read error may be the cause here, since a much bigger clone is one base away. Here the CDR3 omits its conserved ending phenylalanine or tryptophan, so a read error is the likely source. CDR3 sequence reads: CASSLESIYNEQFL. The CDR3, as DNA: TGTGCCAGCAGCTTAGAATCTATTTACAATGAGCAGTTCCTC. The chain joins TRBV7-2 to TRBJ2-1, with no clear D. CDR1 and CDR2 (germline): SGHTA, FQGNSA. The V end was cut by 1 base, the J end by 4 bases, with 8 bases between. This CDR3 is 14 amino acids long.

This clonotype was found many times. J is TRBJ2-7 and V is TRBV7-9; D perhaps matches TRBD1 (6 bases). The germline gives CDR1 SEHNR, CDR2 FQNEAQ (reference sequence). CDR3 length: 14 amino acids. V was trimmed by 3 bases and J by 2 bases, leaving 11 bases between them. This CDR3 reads CASSLARTAYEQYF. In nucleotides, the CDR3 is TGTGCCAGCAGCTTGGCCAGGACAGCCTACGAGCAGTACTTC.

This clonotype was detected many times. The DNA of the CDR3 is TGCGCCAGCAGCCAAGGGCTAGCGGGGTTCTACAATGAGCAGTTCTTC. This sequence encodes CASSQGLAGFYNEQFF. V and J are TRBV4-1 and TRBJ2-1; TRBD2 aligns across 9 bases. This CDR3 spans 16 amino acids. Germline V gene lookup returns CDR1 MGHRA and CDR2 YSYEKL. The J segment lost 3 bases and the V segment lost 1 base, leaving 4 bases of the junction unmatched.

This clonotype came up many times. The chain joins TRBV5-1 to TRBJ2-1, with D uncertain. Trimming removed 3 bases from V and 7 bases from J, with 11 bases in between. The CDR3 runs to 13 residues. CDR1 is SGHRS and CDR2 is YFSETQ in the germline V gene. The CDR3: CASSSQLRNEQFF. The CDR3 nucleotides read TGCGCCAGCAGCTCCCAATTGAGAAATGAGCAGTTCTTC.

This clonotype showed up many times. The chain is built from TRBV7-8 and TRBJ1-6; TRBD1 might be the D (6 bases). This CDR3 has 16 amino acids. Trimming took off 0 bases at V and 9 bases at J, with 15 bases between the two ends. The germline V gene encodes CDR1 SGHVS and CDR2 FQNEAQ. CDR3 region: CASSLAGTTLGSPLHF. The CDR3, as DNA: TGTGCCAGCAGCTTAGCCGGGACAACGCTAGGTTCACCCCTCCACTTT.